The entry below describes one TCR beta chain. Antigen unknown. Germline V gives CDR1 DFQATT, CDR2 SNEGSKA (reference sequence). The CDR3 sequence is 10 residues long. V was pared by 6 bases and J by 4 bases, with 4 bases between. The data originate from a study of metastatic and nonmetastatic thyroid tumors. The overall study: Malignant thyroid and benign thyroid patients provided blood and tumor or nodule tissue whose repertoires were compared. Study-level results: The study reportedly found significantly higher TCR beta diversity in malignant thyroid tumors than benign nodules, in blood and tumor.

Methods used by the authors: Clinicopathological groups differed in CDR3, with these differences serving to build a distant-metastasis classifier for papillary thyroid cancer. TCRdb ran MiXCR on the PCR reads. These V and J calls originate from TCRdb's pipeline instead of the authors' own analysis. The table has roughly 70,000 clones, around 20% seen once. No treatment had been given to any patient before thyroid surgery. This receptor was obtained from a female donor with papillary thyroid cancer or a benign thyroid nodule (not recorded which). Some clones in this sample may be carry-over from other donors' samples. The sample taken for sequencing was blood. This chain links TRBV20-1 with TRBJ2-1; D remains ambiguous. The chain's CDR3 is CSADYNEQFF. In DNA form, the CDR3 reads TGCAGTGCCGATTACAATGAGCAGTTCTTC.